What follows describes a single T cell receptor beta chain. Generated by immunoSEQ multiplex PCR, the TCRdb table keeps only in-frame clones and is missing some. The sample consists of about 710,000 clones, about 80% of them appearing once. These data originate in a study of shared clonotypes between healthy human individuals. Input material: memory CD4+ T cells sorted from blood. Subset described: CD45RA-negative fraction. This clonotype was obtained from a woman aged 25 to 39 in good health.

CDR3 nucleotides: TGTGCCAGCGAACTAGACAGGAATCCACACTACGAGCAGTACTTC. It encodes CASELDRNPHYEQYF. The rearrangement joins TRBV6-1 to TRBJ2-7; D is possibly TRBD1 (6 bases). CDR3 length: 15 amino acids. CDR1 and CDR2 from the germline V gene are MNHNS and SASEGT. Trimming cost V 8 bases and J 3 bases, with 20 bases left between them.